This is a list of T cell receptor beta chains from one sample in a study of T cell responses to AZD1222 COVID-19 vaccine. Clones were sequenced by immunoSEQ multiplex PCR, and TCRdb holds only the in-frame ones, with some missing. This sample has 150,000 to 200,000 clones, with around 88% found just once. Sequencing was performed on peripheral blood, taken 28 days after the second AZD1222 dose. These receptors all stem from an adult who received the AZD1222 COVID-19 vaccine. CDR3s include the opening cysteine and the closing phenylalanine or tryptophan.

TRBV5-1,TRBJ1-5,CASSRAGLPNQPQHF
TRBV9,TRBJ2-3,CASSEGVGLGTDTQYF
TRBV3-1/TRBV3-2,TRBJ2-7,CASSQERQGSEQYF
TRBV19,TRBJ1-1,CASNDRGVEAFF
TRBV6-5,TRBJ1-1,CASSYSRQGNTEAFF
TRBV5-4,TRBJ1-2,CASSLVSVSYGYTF
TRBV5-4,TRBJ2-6,CASSITGPGANVLTF
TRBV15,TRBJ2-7,CATSPRTSGGTFYEQYF
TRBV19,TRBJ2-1,CASNIPGQGLSYNEQFF
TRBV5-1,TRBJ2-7,CASSPQGTGVETEQYF
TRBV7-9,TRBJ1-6,CASSLGGGNSPLHF
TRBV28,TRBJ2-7,CASSPRAGRQYF
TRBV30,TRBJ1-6,CAWTSSYNSPLHF
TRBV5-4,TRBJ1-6,CASSPWDRSPLHF
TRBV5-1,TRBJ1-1,CASSLAGRVYRSDTEAFF
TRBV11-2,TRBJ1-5,CASSHSTVYSNQPQHF
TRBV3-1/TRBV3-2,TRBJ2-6,CASSHMDRAHSGANVLTF
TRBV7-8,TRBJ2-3,CASSFTDTQYF
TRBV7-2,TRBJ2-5,CASSLESGGADGQETQYF
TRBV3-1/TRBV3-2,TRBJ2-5,CASSQEGEASGVAGGTQYF
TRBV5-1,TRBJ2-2,CASSPGQSASTGELFF
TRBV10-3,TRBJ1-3,CAMGQGSGNTIYF
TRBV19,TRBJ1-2,CASSSPGTGNYGYTF
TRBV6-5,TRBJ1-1,CASSLVGTEAFF
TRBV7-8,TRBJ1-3,CASSFLTSSNTIYF
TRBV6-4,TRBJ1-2,CASSQGQNYGYTF
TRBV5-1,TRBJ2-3,CASSPRTSGASDTQYF
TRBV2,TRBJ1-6,CASSEAQGPLHF
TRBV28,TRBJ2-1,CASSFRGYNEQFF
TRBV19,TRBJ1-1,CASSYREAGTEAFF
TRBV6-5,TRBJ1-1,CASIKPGQGSTEAFF
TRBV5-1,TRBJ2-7,CASSPSGHYEQYF
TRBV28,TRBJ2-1,CASKGLAGYNEQFF
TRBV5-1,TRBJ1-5,CASSLDWPGNQPQHF
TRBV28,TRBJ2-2,CASSSTGTANTGELFF
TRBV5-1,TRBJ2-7,CASSSSSYEQYF
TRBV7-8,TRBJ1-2,CASSLGQVNYGYTF
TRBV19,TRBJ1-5,CASRAQARGNQPQHF
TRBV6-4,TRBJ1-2,CASSWTAKGDYGYTF
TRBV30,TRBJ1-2,CAWSGTGFGYGYTF
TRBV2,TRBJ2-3,CASRDPGQTSSTDTQYF
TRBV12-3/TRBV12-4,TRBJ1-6,CASTGLNSPLHF
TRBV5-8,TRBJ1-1,CASSLRQIKNTEAFF
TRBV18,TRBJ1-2,CASSPQTEGSGYTF
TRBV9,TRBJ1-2,CASSAYSGYGYTF
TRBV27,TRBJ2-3,CASSLYRLAGSTDTQYF
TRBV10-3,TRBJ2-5,CAISEGALGTQETQYF
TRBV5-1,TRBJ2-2,CASSSTSTGELFF
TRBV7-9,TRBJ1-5,CASSLYIGDHSAQHF
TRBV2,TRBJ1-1,CASRPRGVNTEAFF
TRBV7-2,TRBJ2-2,CASSLTGFAVTGELFF
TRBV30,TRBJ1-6,CAWSVDRSNSPLHF
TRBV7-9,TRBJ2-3,CAGSSGGGTDTQYF
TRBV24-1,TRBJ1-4,CATSEPGPNEKLFF
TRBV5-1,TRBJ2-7,CASSLVLAGGYEQYF
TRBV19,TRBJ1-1,CASRNGQINTEAFF
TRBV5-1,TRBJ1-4,CASRLTAPGEKLFF
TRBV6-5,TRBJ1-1,CATRDPRNTEAFF
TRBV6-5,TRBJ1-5,CASSRPGEGNQPQHF
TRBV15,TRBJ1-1,CATSGGFGNTEAFF